This T cell receptor (beta chain) was documented in a study of blood T cell repertoires in COVID-19. Study information: The United States, Italy and Spain supplied acute and convalescent COVID-19 samples.

Authors' methods: Amplification with reference gene primers provided the estimates of nucleated cell counts. Sequenced by immunoSEQ multiplex PCR; TCRdb stores in-frame clones only, minus some. V and J calls and clone size are those listed in that table; D and trimming were worked out from the DNA. The sample shows over 65,000 clones, about three quarters of them seen only once. The CDR3 totals 14 residues. CDR1 and CDR2 (germline): MNHEY, SVGEGT. The ends were cut back, 5 bases at V and 4 bases at J, with 13 bases in the middle. This sequence joins TRBV6-2 or TRBV6-3 and TRBJ2-3, with TRBD1 as a possible D gene (6 bases). The sequencing input was peripheral blood. The sequence derives from a human donor in a cohort sampled during active COVID-19. CDR3 sequence: CASSEGDPSDTQYF. The DNA for the CDR3 is TGTGCCAGCAGTGAGGGGGATCCATCAGATACGCAGTATTTT.